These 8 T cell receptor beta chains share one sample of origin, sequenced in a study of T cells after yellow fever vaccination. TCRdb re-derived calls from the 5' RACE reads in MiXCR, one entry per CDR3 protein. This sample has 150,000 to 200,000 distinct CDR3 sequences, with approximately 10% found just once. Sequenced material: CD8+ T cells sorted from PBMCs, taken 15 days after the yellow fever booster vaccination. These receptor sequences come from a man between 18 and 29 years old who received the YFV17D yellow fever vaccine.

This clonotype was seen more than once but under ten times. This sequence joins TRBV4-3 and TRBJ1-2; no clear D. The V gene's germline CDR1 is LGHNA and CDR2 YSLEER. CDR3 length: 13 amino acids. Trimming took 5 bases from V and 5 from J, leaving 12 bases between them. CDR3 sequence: CASSSYEGYGYTF. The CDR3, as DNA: TGCGCCAGCAGCTCGTACGAGGGTTATGGCTACACCTTC.

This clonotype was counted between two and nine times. DNA of the CDR3: TGTGCCATCAGGGGGGACTCCTACGAGCAGTACTTC. This codes for CAIRGDSYEQYF. This chain connects TRBV10-3 to TRBJ2-7; D is tentatively TRBD1 or TRBD2 (5 bases each). This CDR3 comprises 12 residues. The V end lost 6 bases, the J end lost 0 bases, and 6 bases lay between the germline ends. Germline CDR1 reads ENHRY; CDR2 reads SYGVKD.

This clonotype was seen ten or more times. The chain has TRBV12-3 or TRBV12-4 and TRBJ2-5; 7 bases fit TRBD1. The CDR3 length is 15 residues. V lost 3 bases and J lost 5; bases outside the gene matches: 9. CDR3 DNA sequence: TGTGCCAGCAGTTTGGGCCCACGGGACAGCGAGACCCAGTACTTC. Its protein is CASSLGPRDSETQYF.

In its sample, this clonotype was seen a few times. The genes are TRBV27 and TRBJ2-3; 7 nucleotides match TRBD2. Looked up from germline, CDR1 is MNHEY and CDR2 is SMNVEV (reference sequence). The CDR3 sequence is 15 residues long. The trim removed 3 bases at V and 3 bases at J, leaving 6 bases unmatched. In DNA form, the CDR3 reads TGTGCCAGCAGTTTGGCGGGGGAGGAGACAGATACGCAGTATTTT. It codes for CASSLAGEETDTQYF.

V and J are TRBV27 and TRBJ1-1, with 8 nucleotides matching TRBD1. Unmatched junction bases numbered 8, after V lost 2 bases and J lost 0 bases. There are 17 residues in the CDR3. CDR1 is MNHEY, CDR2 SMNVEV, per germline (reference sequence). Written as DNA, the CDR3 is TGTGCCAGCAGTTTAGGGCAGGGGGCCGGAATGAACACTGAAGCTTTCTTT. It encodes CASSLGQGAGMNTEAFF.

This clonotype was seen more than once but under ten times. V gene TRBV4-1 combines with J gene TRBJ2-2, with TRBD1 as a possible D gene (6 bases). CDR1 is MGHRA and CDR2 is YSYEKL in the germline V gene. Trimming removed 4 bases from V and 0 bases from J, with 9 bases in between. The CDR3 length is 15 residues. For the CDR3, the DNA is TGCGCCAGCAGCCGGGGGCGGGCGAACACCGGGGAGCTGTTTTTT. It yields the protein CASSRGRANTGELFF.

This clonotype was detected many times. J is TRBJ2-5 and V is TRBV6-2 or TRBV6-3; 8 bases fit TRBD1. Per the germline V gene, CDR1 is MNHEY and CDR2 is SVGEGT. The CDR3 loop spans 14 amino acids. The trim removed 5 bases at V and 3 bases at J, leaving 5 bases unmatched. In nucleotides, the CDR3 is TGTGCCAGCAGTCTCGTGGACAGGGAAGAGACCCAGTACTTC. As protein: CASSLVDREETQYF.

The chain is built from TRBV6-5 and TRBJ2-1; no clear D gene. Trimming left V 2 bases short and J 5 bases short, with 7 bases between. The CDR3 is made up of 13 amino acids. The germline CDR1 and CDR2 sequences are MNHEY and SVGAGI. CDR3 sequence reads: CASSYAPNNEQFF. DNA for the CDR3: TGTGCCAGCAGTTACGCACCAAACAATGAGCAGTTCTTC.